This record covers a single T cell receptor (beta chain). Other DNA sequences in the sample encode the same CDR3. V was cut by 6 bases and J by 2 bases, with 5 bases left in between. Germline values: CDR1 SNHLY, CDR2 FYNNEI. The CDR3 totals 11 residues. This sample stems from a study of blood T cell repertoires in COVID-19. For the study at large: Collection of acute and convalescent COVID-19 samples took place in the United States, Italy and Spain. T cells, B-cell-depleted T cells, or PBMCs provided the cDNA or gDNA that served as material.

Seattle cases were enrolled at active infection and followed longitudinally. In the authors' workflow: Amplification with reference gene primers provided the estimates of nucleated cell counts. Assay: immunoSEQ multiplex PCR; the TCRdb copy retains only in-frame clones and omits some. D and trimming were read from the DNA, whereas the V and J calls and clone size are those reported in that table. This table has hundreds of thousands of clones, around 88% appearing once. The genes are TRBV2 and TRBJ2-7; no definite D call. This TCR derives from an older woman with COVID-19, enrolled during active disease. The sequenced material came from peripheral blood. This CDR3 reads CASSYTYEQYF. The DNA for the CDR3 is TGTGCCAGCAGCTATACCTACGAGCAGTACTTC.